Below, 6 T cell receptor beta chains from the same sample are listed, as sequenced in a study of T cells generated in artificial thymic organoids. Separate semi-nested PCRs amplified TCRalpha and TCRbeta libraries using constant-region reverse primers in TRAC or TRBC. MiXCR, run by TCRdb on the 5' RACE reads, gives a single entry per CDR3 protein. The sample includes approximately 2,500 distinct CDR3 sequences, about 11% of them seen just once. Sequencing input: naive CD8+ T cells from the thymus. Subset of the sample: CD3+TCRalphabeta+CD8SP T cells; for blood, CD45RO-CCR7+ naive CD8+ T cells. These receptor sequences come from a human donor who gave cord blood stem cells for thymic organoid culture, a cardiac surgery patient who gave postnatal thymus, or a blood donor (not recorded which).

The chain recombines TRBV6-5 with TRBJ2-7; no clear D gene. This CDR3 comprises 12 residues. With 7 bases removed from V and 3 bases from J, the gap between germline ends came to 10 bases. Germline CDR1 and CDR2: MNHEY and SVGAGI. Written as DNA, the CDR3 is TGTGCCAGCATGTCCAAGGGCTACGAGCAGTACTTC. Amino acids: CASMSKGYEQYF.

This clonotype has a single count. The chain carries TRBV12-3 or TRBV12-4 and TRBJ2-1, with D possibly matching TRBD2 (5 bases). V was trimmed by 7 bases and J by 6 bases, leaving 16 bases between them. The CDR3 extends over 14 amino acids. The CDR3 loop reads CASTEGSAANEQFF. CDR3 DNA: TGTGCCAGCACCGAGGGCTCGGCGGCCAATGAGCAGTTCTTC.

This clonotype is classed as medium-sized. The CDR3 sequence is CASSLKGRPRDEQFF. For the CDR3, the DNA is TGTGCCAGCAGTTTAAAAGGAAGACCGAGGGATGAGCAGTTCTTC. The rearrangement uses TRBV27 and TRBJ2-1, with a tentative D call TRBD2 (5 bases). CDR1 and CDR2 from the germline V gene are MNHEY and SMNVEV (reference sequence). The CDR3 extends over 15 amino acids. V dropped 2 bases and J dropped 8 bases, with 16 bases sitting between them.

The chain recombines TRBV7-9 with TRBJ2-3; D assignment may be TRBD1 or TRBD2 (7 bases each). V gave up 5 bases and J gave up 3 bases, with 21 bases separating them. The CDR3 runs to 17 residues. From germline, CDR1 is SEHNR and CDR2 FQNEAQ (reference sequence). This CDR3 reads CASSQRGLAESTDTQYF. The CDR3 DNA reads TGTGCCAGCAGCCAAAGGGGGCTAGCGGAGAGTACAGATACGCAGTATTTT.

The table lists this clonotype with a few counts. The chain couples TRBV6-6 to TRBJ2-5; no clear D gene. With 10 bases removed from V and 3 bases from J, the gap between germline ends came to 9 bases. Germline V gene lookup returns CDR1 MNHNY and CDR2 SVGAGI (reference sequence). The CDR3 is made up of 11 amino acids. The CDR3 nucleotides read TGTGCCACCGAGACTGAAGAGACCCAGTACTTC. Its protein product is CATETEETQYF.

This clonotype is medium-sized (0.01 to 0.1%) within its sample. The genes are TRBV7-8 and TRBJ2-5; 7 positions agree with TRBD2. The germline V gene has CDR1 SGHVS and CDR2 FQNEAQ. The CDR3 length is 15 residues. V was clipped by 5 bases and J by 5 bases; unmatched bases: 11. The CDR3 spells CASSGTTSTWETQYF. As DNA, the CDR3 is TGTGCCAGCAGCGGAACGACTAGCACATGGGAGACCCAGTACTTC. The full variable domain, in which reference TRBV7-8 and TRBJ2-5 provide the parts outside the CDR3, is GAGVSQSPRYKVAKRGQDVALRCDPISGHVSLFWYQQALGQGPEFLTYFQNEAQLDKSGLPSDRFFAERPEGSVSTLKIQRTQQEDSAVYLCASSGTTSTWETQYFGPGTRLLVL.